This TCR beta chain was profiled in a study of CD8 T cells in Susac syndrome. Random-hexamer reverse transcription was applied to roughly 0.5 to 1 ug RNA. The CDR3 of TCR beta was amplified by immunoSEQ multiplex PCR across 54 Vbeta and 13 Jbeta. TCRdb reprocessed the immunoSEQ multiplex PCR reads via MiXCR and lists one record per CDR3 protein. This sample has about 140,000 distinct CDR3 sequences, with roughly 96% found just once. This clonotype appeared once. This receptor was identified in a human donor with multiple sclerosis. The sequenced material came from CD4+ T cells from PBMCs.

The chain's CDR3 is CSPSRDRDTEAFF. Here the CDR3 DNA reads TGCAGTCCATCCCGGGACAGGGATACTGAAGCTTTCTTT. The chain carries TRBV20-1 and TRBJ1-1; 9 bases line up with TRBD1. Germline values: CDR1 DFQATT, CDR2 SNEGSKA (reference sequence). This CDR3 is built from 13 residues. The V gene end was trimmed by 8 bases and the J gene end by 5 bases; junction bases not matched to a gene: 9.